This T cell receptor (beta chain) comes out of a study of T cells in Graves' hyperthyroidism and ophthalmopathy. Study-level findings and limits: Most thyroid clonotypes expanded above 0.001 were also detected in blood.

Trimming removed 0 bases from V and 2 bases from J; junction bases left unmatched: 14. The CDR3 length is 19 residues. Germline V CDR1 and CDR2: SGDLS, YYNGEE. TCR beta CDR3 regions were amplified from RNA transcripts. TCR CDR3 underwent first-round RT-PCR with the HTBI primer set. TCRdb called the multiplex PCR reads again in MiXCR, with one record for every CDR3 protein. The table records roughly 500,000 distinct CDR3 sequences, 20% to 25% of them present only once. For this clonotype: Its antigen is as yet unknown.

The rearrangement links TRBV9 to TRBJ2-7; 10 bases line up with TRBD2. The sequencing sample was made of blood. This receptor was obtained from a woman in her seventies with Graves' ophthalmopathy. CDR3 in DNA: TGTGCCAGCAGCGTAGGACCACCTCTAGCGGGAGCCCCCCCCTACGAGCAGTACTTC. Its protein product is CASSVGPPLAGAPPYEQYF.